Listed here is a single TCR beta chain. This clone occurred once. What antigen it recognizes has not been identified. One base away there is no much larger clone; base qualities are not given. TCRbeta CDR3 regions were profiled by bias-controlled multiplex PCR amplification of genomic DNA with the immunoSEQ Assay. In the paper's pipeline: The absolute abundance of each unique TCRbeta CDR3 region was quantified after sequences were collapsed and filtered. Differential abundance was tested with a binomial (Fisher-equivalent) model and with a beta-binomial model adding time-dependent variance fitted from healthy donors. Clones with fewer than 5 combined templates were excluded, and clones with Benjamini-Hochberg FDR below 0.01 were called differentially abundant. The form v = (b*log(k)+a)^2 was used to model beta-binomial variance as a function of total template count across the two samples. TCRdb stores this immuneACCESS table with in-frame sequences only. Part of the clones is absent; in the studies checked, under half of the shortfall reflects unresolved V genes, and no reason is known for the rest. V, J and clone size are those of that table, while D and trimming were read from the DNA. This sample holds about 89,000 clones; approximately 89% were observed only once. 3% to 4% of the sample belongs to the ten largest clones.

This specimen belongs to a study of identifying expanded T cells in peripheral blood (dated by TCRdb to about 2019). About the full investigation: Separate aliquots of the same genomic DNA pool were sequenced to produce technical replicates, and four replicates were compared in pairs.

The germline V gene gives CDR1 as MDHEN and CDR2 as SYDVKM. The V and J ends are trimmed by 6 bases and 2 bases, leaving 13 bases between them. From the cysteine through the phenylalanine, the CDR3 covers 14 amino acids. The sequence is cut down to CDR3 DNA, 42 bases in frame from base 1. What the study reported, not specific to this receptor: Between technical replicates the binomial model flagged roughly 1.1 differentially abundant clones, whereas over about 2 weeks the binomial model flagged about 16.4 and over roughly 4 weeks about 19. For all healthy donors, the variance in clone template counts between approximately 2-week samples rose significantly as total template count increased. Across all healthy-donor time intervals, the beta-binomial model significantly cut both the number of clones called differentially abundant and the false-positive rate. It was expected by the authors that biological variance in healthy repertoires might increase further over much longer intervals, such as months to years.

No immune events such as infections were documented for the healthy donors during the collection period. Blood repertoires from healthy donors were used as a training cohort for calibrating time-dependent variance in a beta-binomial model of differential abundance of T-cell clones. The training cohort included around 10 healthy donors, of whom 3 were female and 7 were male. On average the donors were 43 years old, and their ages spanned about 29 to 65 years. Obtained from a commercial supplier, whole blood was collected from each healthy donor at three time points set around two weeks apart. For immunosequencing, genomic DNA was extracted from unsorted whole blood.

Sequencing was carried out using blood. The V and J segments used are TRBV28 and TRBJ1-2, with a tentative D gene TRBD1 over 5 matching bases. The TCR comes from a person aged 18 to 75 in good health. The nucleotides read TGTGCCAGCAGAGGCTTCGGGGGGAACTATGGCTACACCTTC. Its amino acids are CASRGFGGNYGYTF.